These 28 T cell receptor beta chains came from one sample sequenced in a study of graft-versus-host responses after intestinal transplantation. Profiled with immunoSEQ multiplex PCR; TCRdb holds only in-frame clones, not every one. The data hold about 88,000 clones, with roughly 90% observed a single time. These receptors' antigens are unknown. The starting material was unstimulated CD4+ T cells sorted from spleen or lymph node cells, obtained before intestinal transplant. The receptors were gathered from a human donor who received an intestinal transplant.

The rearrangement links TRBV5-1 to TRBJ2-7; 7 nucleotides match TRBD2. In germline, CDR1 is SGHRS, CDR2 YFSETQ. V trimming: 7 bases; J trimming: 4 bases; junction bases outside the gene matches: 11. The CDR3 is 14 amino acids. The CDR3 region is CASSPGGVLYEQYF. CDR3 nucleotides: TGCGCCAGCTCCCCTGGGGGGGTTCTTTACGAGCAGTACTTC.

The CDR3 loop is CASSKAGGAETQYF. As DNA, the CDR3 is TGTGCCAGCAGTAAGGCAGGGGGCGCGGAGACCCAGTACTTC. The chain joins TRBV2 to TRBJ2-5; 8 positions agree with TRBD1. There are 14 residues in the CDR3. Germline V gene lookup returns CDR1 SNHLY and CDR2 FYNNEI. V shed 5 bases and J 5 bases; nucleotides not matched to a gene: 7.

The chain couples TRBV6-5 to TRBJ2-5; D is undetermined. The V end lost 6 bases, the J end lost 5 bases, and 16 bases lay between the germline ends. CDR1 MNHEY and CDR2 SVGAGI come from the germline V gene. The CDR3 totals 14 residues. The CDR3 bases are TGTGCCAGCAGGACTGGCCTCTCCACGGAGACCCAGTACTTC. This translates into CASRTGLSTETQYF.

V gene TRBV7-2 combines with J gene TRBJ1-5, with 8 bases aligning to TRBD1. The germline gives CDR1 SGHTA, CDR2 FQGNSA. V gave up 5 bases and J gave up 3 bases; unmatched junction bases: 6. There are 15 residues in the CDR3. CDR3 protein: CASSPRTGNNQPQHF. CDR3 nucleotide sequence: TGTGCCAGCAGCCCCCGGACAGGGAACAATCAGCCCCAGCATTTT. The full variable domain, rest sourced from reference TRBV7-2 and TRBJ1-5, is GAGVSQSPSNKVTEKGKDVELRCDPISGHTALYWYRQSLGQGLEFLIYFQGNSAPDKSGLPSDRFSAERTGGSVSTLTIQRTQQEDSAVYLCASSPRTGNNQPQHFGDGTRLSIL.

V usage is TRBV18 and J usage is TRBJ1-3, with TRBD1 matching 7 bases. CDR1 and CDR2 (germline): KGHSH, LQKENI. The V and J ends lost 6 bases and 4 bases, in that order; junction bases with no gene match: 9. This CDR3 is 15 amino acids long. The CDR3 region has the DNA TGTGCCAGCTCCCCAAAGGGGGCGAGGGGAAACACCATATATTTT. Its protein product is CASSPKGARGNTIYF.

On this clone itself: Other nucleotide sequences from this sample produce the same CDR3. This rearrangement joins TRBV5-1 to TRBJ1-1, with a weak D call TRBD1 (5 bases). CDR3 length: 12 amino acids. Germline CDR1 SGHRS, CDR2 YFSETQ. Deletions cut 5 bases from V and 4 bases from J, with 9 bases between. CDR3 in amino acids: CASSSGGTEAFF. CDR3 nucleotide sequence: TGCGCCAGCAGTTCCGGGGGCACTGAAGCTTTCTTT.

The chain links TRBV27 to TRBJ2-7; 9 positions agree with TRBD1. The CDR3 covers 15 residues. The V and J ends lost 3 bases and 3 bases, in that order; junction bases with no gene match: 6. Germline lookup yields CDR1 MNHEY and CDR2 SMNVEV (reference sequence). Written as DNA, the CDR3 is TGTGCCAGCAGTTTGGGGGACAGGGATCGCTACGAGCAGTACTTC. The encoded protein is CASSLGDRDRYEQYF.

The V gene is TRBV4-1, the J gene TRBJ2-5; D not certain. Per germline, CDR1 MGHRA and CDR2 YSYEKL. The CDR3 sequence is 14 residues long. Trimming removed 6 bases at V and 1 base at J, with 12 bases between. CDR3 nucleotide sequence: TGCGCCAGCAGAGCCAGGCCCAGCCAAGAGACCCAGTACTTC. It encodes CASRARPSQETQYF.

The rearrangement uses TRBV6-1 and TRBJ1-5, with 7 bases identical to TRBD1. Germline assignment: CDR1 MNHNS and CDR2 SASEGT. V dropped 0 bases and J dropped 6; count of bases not matched to a gene: 5. The CDR3 length is 15 residues. The chain's CDR3 is CASSEARQGGQPQHF. The CDR3 nucleotides read TGTGCCAGCAGTGAAGCGCGACAGGGAGGTCAGCCCCAGCATTTT.

The chain employs TRBV23-1 and TRBJ2-5; 12 nucleotides match TRBD2. TRBV23-1 falls under the ORF class, with uncertain function. Trimming cost V 0 bases and J 4 bases; bases outside gene matches: 9. The CDR3 is made up of 18 amino acids. CDR3 sequence (DNA): TGCGCCAGCAGTCAATCGGGAACTAGCGGGGGGCGTATAGAGACCCAGTACTTC. Protein: CASSQSGTSGGRIETQYF.

The chain links TRBV7-6 to TRBJ2-7, with D uncertain. V dropped 5 bases and J dropped 3 bases, with 11 bases sitting between them. The CDR3 length is 13 residues. Per germline, CDR1 SGHVS and CDR2 FNYEAQ. CDR3 in amino acids: CASSVDTNYEQYF. The CDR3 DNA reads as TGTGCCAGCAGCGTCGATACAAACTACGAGCAGTACTTC.

DNA for the CDR3: TGTGCCAGCATAGGGGTCCTGGGCACTGAAGCTTTCTTT. Translating it yields CASIGVLGTEAFF. This chain joins TRBV2 and TRBJ1-1; D possibly corresponds to TRBD1 (5 bases). V gave up 7 bases and J gave up 4 bases, with 13 bases separating them. The CDR3 runs to 13 residues. Germline V lookup: CDR1 SNHLY, CDR2 FYNNEI.

V usage is TRBV6-6 and J usage is TRBJ2-2, with a possible D match to TRBD1 (6 bases). CDR3 length: 15 amino acids. The germline gives CDR1 MNHNY, CDR2 SVGAGI (reference sequence). The ends were cut back, 4 bases at V and 3 bases at J, with 12 bases in the middle. The CDR3 DNA is TGTGCCAGCAGTTGGACAGTTACCCACACCGGGGAGCTGTTTTTT. Translation gives CASSWTVTHTGELFF.

This sequence joins TRBV11-3 and TRBJ2-2, with D tentatively TRBD1 (5 bases). V lost 8 bases and J 3 bases, leaving 10 bases between the germline ends. The CDR3 runs to 13 residues. Germline CDR1 and CDR2: SGHNT and YENEEA. CDR3 in DNA: TGTGCCAGCCGAAAGACAGACACCGGGGAGCTGTTTTTT. The encoded protein is CASRKTDTGELFF.

V and J are TRBV18 and TRBJ1-6; D uncertain. Germline loops: CDR1 KGHSH, CDR2 LQKENI. V was cut by 6 bases and J by 7 bases, with 16 bases left in between. The CDR3 extends over 15 amino acids. The CDR3 reads CASSEGQNKNSPLHF. In DNA, the CDR3 is TGTGCCAGCTCGGAGGGCCAGAATAAGAATTCACCCCTCCACTTT.

The chain recombines TRBV2 with TRBJ2-2, with TRBD2 identical over 8 bases. V shed 8 bases and J 1 base; nucleotides not matched to a gene: 6. Germline lookup yields CDR1 SNHLY and CDR2 FYNNEI. The CDR3 extends over 15 amino acids. The CDR3 reads CASREGGQNTGELFF. CDR3 DNA: TGTGCCAGCCGGGAGGGGGGACAGAACACCGGGGAGCTGTTTTTT.

This chain uses TRBV19 with TRBJ2-5; 8 positions agree with TRBD1. V lost 3 bases, J lost 5 bases, and 2 bases stayed unmatched. The CDR3 is made up of 13 amino acids. In germline, CDR1 is LNHDA, CDR2 SQIVND (reference sequence). CDR3 region: CASSMDRAETQYF. The CDR3 region has the DNA TGTGCCAGTAGTATGGACAGGGCCGAGACCCAGTACTTC.

This chain joins TRBV10-3 and TRBJ1-1; TRBD1 matches 8 bases. V shed 10 bases, J shed 3 bases, and the junction held 7 bases outside the gene matches. This CDR3 is built from 13 residues. The germline gives CDR1 ENHRY, CDR2 SYGVKD. The CDR3 loop reads CATTGEEHTEAFF. For the CDR3, the DNA is TGTGCCACGACAGGGGAGGAGCACACTGAAGCTTTCTTT.

The chain is built from TRBV19 and TRBJ1-1; TRBD1 matches at 7 bases. Germline assignment: CDR1 LNHDA and CDR2 SQIVND (reference sequence). The CDR3 has 16 residues. V lost 2 bases and J lost 1; bases outside the gene matches: 7. This chain's CDR3 is CASSILRPGGNTEAFF. The CDR3 DNA is TGTGCCAGTAGTATACTCCGCCCAGGGGGGAACACTGAAGCTTTCTTT.

The chain employs TRBV5-1 and TRBJ2-5; TRBD2 is a possible D gene (6 bases). V lost 7 bases, J lost 7 bases, and 14 bases lay in between. This CDR3 region has 12 residues. CDR1 SGHRS and CDR2 YFSETQ come from the germline V gene. The DNA of the CDR3 is TGCGCCAGCCGGGAGCCCTCGGCGACCCAGTACTTC. Its translation is CASREPSATQYF.

The V and J genes are TRBV7-9 and TRBJ1-2, with D maybe TRBD1 (6 bases). V was cut by 1 base and J by 3 bases, with 18 bases left in between. Germline CDR1 reads SEHNR; CDR2 reads FQNEAQ (reference sequence). The CDR3 runs to 17 residues. The CDR3 spells CASSLVVGRGLDYGYTF. The CDR3 DNA sequence: TGTGCCAGCAGCTTAGTGGTAGGCAGGGGCCTTGACTATGGCTACACCTTC. The complete variable domain, with remaining parts taken from reference TRBV7-9 and TRBJ1-2, reads DTGVSQNPRHKITKRGQNVTFRCDPISEHNRLYWYRQTLGQGPEFLTYFQNEAQLEKSRLLSDRFSAERPKGSFSTLEIQRTEQGDSAMYLCASSLVVGRGLDYGYTFGSGTRLTVV.

The CDR3 protein is CASGPRQHYEQYF. The CDR3 DNA is TGTGCCAGCGGCCCCCGACAGCACTACGAGCAGTACTTC. The genes are TRBV28 and TRBJ2-7; possibly TRBD1 for D (5 bases). The ends were cut back, 8 bases at V and 3 bases at J, with 14 bases in the middle. This CDR3 spans 13 amino acids. Germline CDR1 MDHEN, CDR2 SYDVKM.

This rearrangement joins TRBV7-9 to TRBJ2-5, with 10 bases matching TRBD1. With V trimmed by 6 bases and J by 5 bases, 0 bases remained unmatched. The germline V gene has CDR1 SEHNR and CDR2 FQNEAQ (reference sequence). The CDR3 is made up of 12 amino acids. The CDR3 sequence is CASRGQGETQYF. CDR3 bases: TGTGCCAGCAGGGGACAGGGGGAGACCCAGTACTTC.

V gene TRBV2 combines with J gene TRBJ2-7, with 9 positions matching TRBD1. The J segment lost 3 bases and the V segment lost 2 bases, leaving 5 bases of the junction unmatched. Germline V CDR1 and CDR2: SNHLY, FYNNEI. This CDR3 comprises 15 residues. The CDR3 here is CASSEKLDRGYEQYF. DNA for the CDR3: TGTGCCAGCAGTGAAAAATTGGACAGGGGCTACGAGCAGTACTTC.

The V and J genes are TRBV27 and TRBJ1-5, with 7 bases fitting TRBD1. Germline V gives CDR1 MNHEY, CDR2 SMNVEV (reference sequence). J was trimmed by 2 bases and V by 5 bases; bases with no gene match: 9. This CDR3 spans 16 amino acids. The CDR3 nucleotides read TGTGCCAGCAGTGCCACCCTAGGACAGGGCAATCAGCCCCAGCATTTT. This encodes CASSATLGQGNQPQHF.

The chain recombines TRBV18 with TRBJ1-2; 11 positions agree with TRBD1. Unmatched junction bases numbered 7, after V lost 1 base and J lost 12 bases. The CDR3 covers 14 residues. CDR1 is KGHSH and CDR2 is LQKENI in the germline V gene. The CDR3 here is CASSPLSGQGVHTF. The CDR3 region has the DNA TGTGCCAGCTCACCACTCTCGGGACAGGGGGTACACACCTTC. The whole variable domain, remainder taken from reference TRBV18 and TRBJ1-2, is NAGVMQNPRHLVRRRGQEARLRCSPMKGHSHVYWYRQLPEEGLKFMVYLQKENIIDESGMPKERFSAEFPKEGPSILRIQQVVRGDSAAYFCASSPLSGQGVHTFGSGTRLTVV.

This clone was seen once. The V and J genes are TRBV7-2 and TRBJ2-7; TRBD1 agrees at 9 bases. Per the germline V gene, CDR1 is SGHTA and CDR2 is FQGNSA. CDR3 size: 14 residues. V gave up 0 bases and J gave up 4 bases; unmatched junction bases: 1. DNA of the CDR3: TGTGCCAGCAGCTTAGCGGGACAGGGATACGAGCAGTACTTC. Protein product: CASSLAGQGYEQYF. Filled out from reference TRBV7-2 and TRBJ2-7, the complete variable domain reads GAGVSQSPSNKVTEKGKDVELRCDPISGHTALYWYRQSLGQGLEFLIYFQGNSAPDKSGLPSDRFSAERTGGSVSTLTIQRTQQEDSAVYLCASSLAGQGYEQYFGPGTRLTVT.

The chain joins TRBV11-2 to TRBJ1-5; D is undetermined. This CDR3 spans 13 amino acids. The germline V gene encodes CDR1 SGHAT and CDR2 FQNNGV. V lost 0 bases, J lost 5 bases, and 5 bases lay in between. The CDR3 here is CASSLDLHQPQHF. In DNA, the CDR3 is TGTGCCAGCAGCTTAGACCTCCATCAGCCCCAGCATTTT. Based on the CDR3 plus reference TRBV11-2 and TRBJ1-5, the full variable domain is EAGVAQSPRYKIIEKRQSVAFWCNPISGHATLYWYQQILGQGPKLLIQFQNNGVVDDSQLPKDRFSAERLKGVDSTLKIQPAKLEDSAVYLCASSLDLHQPQHFGDGTRLSIL.